This record looks at one T cell receptor (beta chain) sequence and its context. This sample is part of a study of blood T cells in healthy people across ages. About the research overall: About one barcoded beta molecule per two T cells was the capture yield of template switching.

Next came a second PCR, run for roughly 6 to 11 cycles, which used a sample-barcoded 5' primer along with a J-beta primer mix. TCRdb re-derived calls from the 5' RACE reads in MiXCR, one entry per CDR3 protein. The data show approximately 850,000 distinct CDR3 sequences, under 45% seen once. CDR1 SGHTA and CDR2 FQGNSA come from the germline V gene. The trim removed 6 bases at V and 4 bases at J, leaving 11 bases unmatched. This CDR3 is 15 amino acids long. J is TRBJ2-7 and V is TRBV7-2; 8 bases map to TRBD1. This clonotype originated in a man aged 55 to 70 in good health. The sequenced material came from blood. The DNA for the CDR3 is TGTGCCAGCAGACTGAGCCCCGGACAGGGTTACGAGCAGTACTTC. This encodes CASRLSPGQGYEQYF.